Shown below are 32 T cell receptor beta chains from a single sample sequenced in a study of CD8+ T cells in alopecia areata. The treatment here: oral pan-JAK inhibitor, 5-10 mg twice daily. Investigators isolated RNA and reverse transcribed it into cDNA to act as the sequencing template. Using immunoSEQ multiplex PCR, the repertoire was profiled, and TCRdb retains in-frame clones only, with some absent. The table has over 200,000 clones, 64% seen once. The input for sequencing was CD4+ T cells sorted from blood, taken at week 4, from a patient treated with tofacitinib. The receptor set was obtained from a human donor with alopecia areata.

The rearrangement links TRBV27 to TRBJ2-7; D possibly corresponds to TRBD1 (8 bases). Germline V gene sequence: CDR1 MNHEY, CDR2 SMNVEV (reference sequence). The CDR3 loop spans 12 amino acids. The ends were cut back, 4 bases at V and 7 bases at J, with 11 bases in the middle. The CDR3 DNA follows: TGTGCCAGCAGTTACAGGGGGGGAGAGCAGTACTTC. Protein product: CASSYRGGEQYF.

This clone was picked up one time. The V call is TRBV9, the J call TRBJ2-5, with a possible D match to TRBD2 (6 bases). Germline CDR1 reads SGDLS; CDR2 reads YYNGEE. Trimming shortened V by 0 bases and J by 7 bases, and 10 bases separated the two germline ends. The CDR3 is 13 residues long. Here the CDR3 DNA reads TGTGCCAGCAGCGTAGAGGAGGGGAGGACCCAGTACTTC. This sequence encodes CASSVEEGRTQYF.

This clone was detected only a few times. The V gene is TRBV9, the J gene TRBJ2-1; no definite D call. Trimming left V 0 bases short and J 6 bases short, with 4 bases between. The CDR3 is 12 residues long. Germline V lookup: CDR1 SGDLS, CDR2 YYNGEE. The CDR3 is CASSVDLNEQFF. CDR3 bases: TGTGCCAGCAGCGTAGATCTCAATGAGCAGTTCTTC.

The rearrangement links TRBV30 to TRBJ2-5, with D perhaps given as TRBD1 or TRBD2 (5 bases each). This CDR3 comprises 14 residues. Germline V lookup: CDR1 GTSNPN, CDR2 SVGIG (reference sequence). V was clipped by 0 bases and J by 3 bases, with 11 bases between them. CDR3 residues: CAWSVPGTKETQYF. CDR3 bases: TGTGCCTGGAGTGTACCGGGGACCAAAGAGACCCAGTACTTC.

The chain recombines TRBV7-2 with TRBJ1-6; unclear D gene. The length of the CDR3 is 12 residues. Deletions cut 5 bases from V and 9 bases from J, with 8 bases between. From germline, CDR1 is SGHTA and CDR2 FQGNSA. In nucleotides, the CDR3 is TGTGCCAGCAGCCCCTCCGGTTCACCCCTCCACTTT. This encodes CASSPSGSPLHF.

In nucleotides, the CDR3 is TGCGACAGAGCGAATTCTAGCACAGATACGCAGTATTTT. This translates into CDRANSSTDTQYF. The V gene is TRBV29-1, the J gene TRBJ2-3, with D perhaps matching TRBD1 (5 bases). Germline loops: CDR1 SQVTM, CDR2 ANQGSEA. This CDR3 is 13 amino acids long.

This clone was detected once. DNA of the CDR3: TGTGCCACCAGCAGGGGAAGTATGAACACTGAAGCTTTCTTT. Protein: CATSRGSMNTEAFF. The rearrangement joins TRBV15 to TRBJ1-1, with D unresolved. Germline CDR1 LNHNV, CDR2 YYDKDF (reference sequence). This CDR3 has 14 residues. The V and J ends lost 3 bases and 0 bases respectively, with 8 bases between them.

V usage is TRBV4-3 and J usage is TRBJ2-5; tentative D call: TRBD2 (5 bases). V was shortened by 0 bases and J by 5 bases, with 13 bases between the two germline ends. This CDR3 is built from 15 residues. CDR1 and CDR2 from the germline V gene are LGHNA and YSLEER. The CDR3 spells CASSQDRRLAETQYF. CDR3 coding DNA: TGCGCCAGCAGCCAAGATCGTCGCCTAGCTGAGACCCAGTACTTC.

The CDR3 DNA is TGTGCCAGCAGCCACGGACAGGGTTTGGACTTACATCAAGAGACCCAGTACTTC. Translation gives CASSHGQGLDLHQETQYF. This chain connects TRBV4-2 to TRBJ2-5; 8 bases map to TRBD1. CDR3 length: 18 amino acids. The junction had 14 bases not matched to a gene; V was cut back by 3 bases and J by 2 bases. The germline V gene encodes CDR1 LGHNA and CDR2 YNFKEQ.

This clone was seen only once. This sequence joins TRBV7-9 and TRBJ2-7; 9 bases align to TRBD1. Germline-derived CDR1 and CDR2 are SEHNR and FQNEAQ (reference sequence). Trimming removed 6 bases from V and 5 bases from J; junction bases left unmatched: 8. The CDR3 spans 14 residues. CDR3: CASRRTGGKDEQYF. The CDR3 bases are TGTGCCAGCAGAAGAACAGGGGGCAAAGACGAGCAGTACTTC.

This chain's CDR3 is CASTGTVEQFF. CDR3 DNA: TGCGCCTCCACCGGGACCGTTGAGCAGTTCTTC. This chain joins TRBV5-1 and TRBJ2-1, with D perhaps given as TRBD1 or TRBD2 (5 bases each). The CDR3 totals 11 residues. In germline, CDR1 is SGHRS, CDR2 YFSETQ. V was pared by 10 bases and J by 9 bases, with 14 bases between.

The V gene is TRBV25-1, the J gene TRBJ1-2; weak D call: TRBD1 (5 bases). Per germline, CDR1 MGHDK and CDR2 SYGVNS. CDR3 size: 12 residues. Trimming took 4 bases from V and 8 from J, leaving 11 bases between them. The CDR3 region is CASSGQGGGYTF. Here the CDR3 DNA reads TGTGCCAGCAGTGGGCAGGGAGGCGGCTACACCTTC.

The V gene is TRBV7-2, the J gene TRBJ2-2, with 10 bases aligning to TRBD2. The junction had 4 bases not matched to a gene; V was cut back by 5 bases and J by 4 bases. The germline V gene encodes CDR1 SGHTA and CDR2 FQGNSA. CDR3 length: 15 residues. The CDR3 DNA reads TGTGCCAGCAGCATTACTAGCGGGGTCACCGGGGAGCTGTTTTTT. This sequence encodes CASSITSGVTGELFF. The full variable domain, its missing parts supplied by reference TRBV7-2 and TRBJ2-2, is GAGVSQSPSNKVTEKGKDVELRCDPISGHTALYWYRQSLGQGLEFLIYFQGNSAPDKSGLPSDRFSAERTGGSVSTLTIQRTQQEDSAVYLCASSITSGVTGELFFGEGSRLTVL.

The genes are TRBV5-1 and TRBJ2-1, with D unresolved. The CDR3 contains 14 residues. V lost 4 bases, J lost 6 bases, and 14 bases lay in between. The germline CDR1 and CDR2 sequences are SGHRS and YFSETQ. CDR3 sequence reads: CASSPLGGSNEQFF. CDR3 bases: TGCGCCAGCAGCCCCCTAGGTGGGTCCAATGAGCAGTTCTTC.

The chain uses TRBV18 and TRBJ2-2; 8 nucleotides agree with TRBD2. The CDR3 length is 16 residues. V lost 0 bases, J lost 5 bases, and 5 bases stayed unmatched. CDR1 and CDR2 from the germline V gene are KGHSH and LQKENI. Here the CDR3 reads CASSPPTGGNTGELFF. The CDR3 region has the DNA TGTGCCAGCTCACCACCAACGGGGGGGAATACCGGGGAGCTGTTTTTT.

V and J are TRBV4-3 and TRBJ2-1; D possibly uses TRBD1 or TRBD2 (6 bases each). Germline V lookup: CDR1 LGHNA, CDR2 YSLEER. This CDR3 is 14 amino acids long. Deletions cut 5 bases from V and 10 bases from J, with 18 bases between. The CDR3 nucleotides read TGCGCCAGCAGCGTGGGCCGGGGGCCCTGGGAGCAGTTCTTC. Amino acid sequence: CASSVGRGPWEQFF.

The table lists this clone with a few counts. The J gene is TRBJ2-1, the V gene TRBV2, with D perhaps matching TRBD1 or TRBD2 (6 bases each). V dropped 5 bases and J dropped 6 bases, with 14 bases sitting between them. CDR1 and CDR2 (germline): SNHLY, FYNNEI. This CDR3 comprises 14 residues. The CDR3 DNA reads TGTGCCAGCAGTTTGGGGGGCTCCGTCAATGAGCAGTTCTTC. Translating it yields CASSLGGSVNEQFF.

The chain is built from TRBV5-4 and TRBJ2-5; 11 bases are shared with TRBD2. CDR3 length equals 15 residues. The junction had 4 bases not matched to a gene; V was cut back by 4 bases and J by 2 bases. Germline V CDR1 and CDR2: SGHNT, YYREEE (reference sequence). CDR3 sequence (DNA): TGTGCCAGCAGCAAAATAGCGGGGGGGCAAGAGACCCAGTACTTC. Translating it yields CASSKIAGGQETQYF.

This chain connects TRBV5-1 to TRBJ1-2; D gene unclear. V was clipped by 0 bases and J by 4 bases, with 10 bases between them. CDR3 length: 14 residues. CDR1 is SGHRS, CDR2 YFSETQ, per germline. CDR3 protein: CASSLGTSFYGYTF. The CDR3 DNA is TGCGCCAGCAGCTTGGGAACCAGTTTCTATGGCTACACCTTC.

A single count supports this clone. The CDR3 region has the DNA TGCAGCGGAAGTGCCGGACTTAGCTATGGCTACACCTTC. This sequence encodes CSGSAGLSYGYTF. This sequence joins TRBV29-1 and TRBJ1-2, with unresolved D. CDR3 length: 13 amino acids. V gave up 7 bases and J gave up 4 bases, with 16 bases separating them. Germline CDR1 reads SQVTM; CDR2 reads ANQGSEA.

The V gene is TRBV5-4, the J gene TRBJ1-1, with 7 bases identical to TRBD1. Germline values: CDR1 SGHNT, CDR2 YYREEE (reference sequence). This CDR3 region has 14 residues. Unmatched junction bases numbered 3, after V lost 4 bases and J lost 0 bases. The CDR3 is CASSNGQVNTEAFF. The CDR3 DNA follows: TGTGCCAGCAGCAACGGACAGGTGAACACTGAAGCTTTCTTT.

This clone was seen more than once but under ten times. The rearrangement uses TRBV5-4 and TRBJ2-7; 7 positions agree with TRBD1. There are 15 residues in the CDR3. Germline lookup yields CDR1 SGHNT and CDR2 YYREEE (reference sequence). Germline trimming cut 2 bases from V and 1 base from J; bases unmatched to any gene: 6. For the CDR3, the DNA is TGTGCCAGCAGCTTTGGGAACAGGGGATCCTACGAGCAGTACTTC. It translates to CASSFGNRGSYEQYF.

Points on this clone: The CDR3 does not end in the conserved phenylalanine or tryptophan, so this is likely a read error. The genes are TRBV10-3 and TRBJ2-7; no definite D call. CDR1 and CDR2 from the germline V gene are ENHRY and SYGVKD. The V end was cut by 3 bases, the J end by 4 bases, with 4 bases between. CDR3 length equals 11 residues. The CDR3 here is CAISDRYEQYL. The CDR3 DNA reads as TGTGCCATCAGTGATAGATACGAGCAGTACCTC.

The chain links TRBV2 to TRBJ1-1; D is uncertain. CDR1 SNHLY and CDR2 FYNNEI come from the germline V gene. The germline V and J ends were trimmed by 4 bases and 4 bases, with 10 bases remaining between them. The CDR3 sequence is 13 residues long. The CDR3 sequence is CASSVGSITEAFF. Here the CDR3 DNA reads TGTGCCAGCAGTGTTGGCAGTATCACTGAAGCTTTCTTT.

The rearrangement uses TRBV7-2 and TRBJ2-1, with 11 nucleotides matching TRBD2. From germline, CDR1 is SGHTA and CDR2 FQGNSA. The CDR3 is 16 residues long. With V trimmed by 5 bases and J by 0 bases, 3 bases remained unmatched. The CDR3 protein is CASSRTSGGSYNEQFF. The DNA of the CDR3 is TGTGCCAGCAGCAGAACTAGCGGGGGCTCCTACAATGAGCAGTTCTTC.

This clone was counted only a few times. V is TRBV4-2 and J is TRBJ1-1; a weak D match, TRBD1 (6 bases). V lost 3 bases and J lost 4, with 15 bases in between. Germline-derived CDR1 and CDR2 are LGHNA and YNFKEQ. This CDR3 comprises 15 residues. CDR3 sequence: CASSQEQGRGTEAFF. DNA of the CDR3: TGTGCCAGCAGCCAGGAACAGGGAAGGGGCACTGAAGCTTTCTTT.

This clone was seen a handful of times. This chain connects TRBV29-1 to TRBJ2-3, with D tentatively TRBD1 (5 bases). The germline CDR1 and CDR2 sequences are SQVTM and ANQGSEA. The germline V and J ends were trimmed by 1 base and 4 bases, with 9 bases remaining between them. The CDR3 totals 13 residues. The CDR3 protein is CSVEGQMADTQYF. CDR3 DNA sequence: TGCAGCGTTGAAGGACAGATGGCAGATACGCAGTATTTT.

The J gene is TRBJ2-7, the V gene TRBV29-1; 8 bases fit TRBD1. The CDR3 length is 13 residues. Per germline, CDR1 SQVTM and CDR2 ANQGSEA. V lost 7 bases, J lost 2 bases, and 7 bases stayed unmatched. CDR3 protein: CSAADRATYEQYF. The CDR3 DNA reads as TGCAGCGCCGCGGACAGGGCTACCTACGAGCAGTACTTC.

The chain couples TRBV10-3 to TRBJ1-2; tentatively, D is TRBD1 (5 bases). CDR3 size: 12 residues. Germline loops: CDR1 ENHRY, CDR2 SYGVKD. Trimming removed 10 bases at V and 4 bases at J, with 13 bases between. DNA of the CDR3: TGTGCCACCGCACACGGGGCCTATGGCTACACCTTC. This gives the protein CATAHGAYGYTF.

This chain joins TRBV4-1 and TRBJ1-4; D may be TRBD1 (6 bases). Germline V lookup: CDR1 MGHRA, CDR2 YSYEKL. The CDR3 covers 16 residues. With 3 bases removed from V and 7 bases from J, the gap between germline ends came to 18 bases. DNA of the CDR3: TGCGCCAGCAGCCACTCCAAGGGGGACTATGTTGAAAAACTGTTTTTT. The encoded protein is CASSHSKGDYVEKLFF.

This chain uses TRBV5-6 with TRBJ2-2; the D is unclear. The V end was cut by 4 bases, the J end by 2 bases, with 12 bases between. The V gene's germline CDR1 is SGHDT and CDR2 YYEEEE. CDR3 length: 15 amino acids. The CDR3 is CASSSWAVNTGELFF. The CDR3 bases are TGTGCCAGCAGCAGCTGGGCAGTCAACACCGGGGAGCTGTTTTTT. Full variable domain (rest looked up from reference TRBV5-6 and TRBJ2-2): DAGVTQSPTHLIKTRGQQVTLRCSPKSGHDTVSWYQQALGQGPQFIFQYYEEEERQRGNFPDRFSGHQFPNYSSELNVNALLLGDSALYLCASSSWAVNTGELFFGEGSRLTVL.

The chain recombines TRBV29-1 with TRBJ2-7; D might be TRBD1 or TRBD2, each matching 5 bases. CDR3 length: 13 amino acids. Germline lookup yields CDR1 SQVTM and CDR2 ANQGSEA. V was shortened by 8 bases and J by 3 bases, with 17 bases between the two germline ends. Here the CDR3 reads CSSDGGTNYEQYF. As DNA, the CDR3 is TGCAGCTCAGACGGTGGGACCAACTACGAGCAGTACTTC.